This TCR beta chain is drawn from a study of blood T cell repertoires in COVID-19. Data came from immunoSEQ multiplex PCR; TCRdb stores just in-frame clones and leaves some out. The repertoire holds approximately 330,000 clones, with 80% to 90% as singletons. The source material was peripheral blood. This TCR was recovered from a young man with COVID-19, enrolled during active disease.

This CDR3 is CASSYAGAYNEKLFF. Written as DNA, the CDR3 is TGTGCCAGCAGTTACGCAGGGGCCTATAATGAAAAACTGTTTTTT. The rearrangement uses TRBV6-5 and TRBJ1-4, with D possibly TRBD1 on 6 matching bases. CDR3 length: 15 residues. Germline assignment: CDR1 MNHEY and CDR2 SVGAGI. Trimming cost V 2 bases and J 4 bases, with 11 bases left between them.